The entry below describes one T cell receptor beta chain. Its specificity is unknown. The data are from a study of radiotherapy plus CTLA-4 blockade in lung cancer. For the study at large: The study recorded objective responses in roughly 20% of patients and disease control in 31%.

V was pared by 8 bases and J by 6 bases, with 10 bases of the junction left unmatched. The CDR3 is 15 amino acids. CDR1 and CDR2 (germline): LNHNV, YYDKDF (reference sequence). Libraries were prepared by immunoSEQ multiplex PCR; TCRdb keeps only in-frame clonotypes and omits some of them. In the table there are around 85,000 clones, 75% to 90% of which are singletons. Findings and limits, study-wide: Early clonal dynamics of blood T cells, together with interferon-beta, were reported as the best response predictor. Clones of tumor-derived TCRs expanded in blood after radiotherapy plus ipilimumab.

The rearrangement links TRBV15 to TRBJ2-2, with 9 bases aligning to TRBD1. This receptor was identified in a human donor with non-small cell lung cancer who had a partial response to radiotherapy plus ipilimumab. This specimen consisted of peripheral blood, obtained from a patient treated with radiotherapy plus ipilimumab. For the CDR3, the DNA is TGTGCCACCCTAAATCCGGGACAGGGTGCCGGGGAGCTGTTTTTT. It yields the protein CATLNPGQGAGELFF.